This T cell receptor (beta chain) was obtained from a study of control samples from healthy donors and cancer patients. The germline V gene has CDR1 MNHEY and CDR2 SVGEGT. V shed 3 bases, J shed 5 bases, and the junction held 12 bases outside the gene matches. The CDR3 runs 17 residues. The repertoire was sequenced with immunoSEQ multiplex PCR; TCRdb's copy has only in-frame clones and lacks some. The sample includes over 150,000 clones, just under 95% of them seen just once. The receptor's source is a young man in good health. The chain is built from TRBV6-2 or TRBV6-3 and TRBJ2-1; 8 bases align to TRBD2. Sequenced material: blood. The CDR3 loop is CASSYQIGGGNDNEQFF. The CDR3 coding sequence is TGTGCCAGCAGTTATCAGATCGGGGGGGGTAACGACAATGAGCAGTTCTTC.